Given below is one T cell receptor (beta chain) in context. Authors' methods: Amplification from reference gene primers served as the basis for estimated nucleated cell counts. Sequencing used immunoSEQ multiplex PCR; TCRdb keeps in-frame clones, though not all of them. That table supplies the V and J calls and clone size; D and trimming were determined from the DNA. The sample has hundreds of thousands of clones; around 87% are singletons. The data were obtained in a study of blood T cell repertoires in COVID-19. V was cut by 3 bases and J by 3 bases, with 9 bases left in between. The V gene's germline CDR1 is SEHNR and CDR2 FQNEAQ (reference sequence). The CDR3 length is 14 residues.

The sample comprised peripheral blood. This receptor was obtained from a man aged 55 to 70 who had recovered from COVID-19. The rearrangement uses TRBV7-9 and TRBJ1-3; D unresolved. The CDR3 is CASSFSYLGNTIYF. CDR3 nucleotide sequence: TGTGCCAGCAGCTTCTCCTATCTTGGAAACACCATATATTTT.